This T cell receptor (beta chain) emerged from a study of shared clonotypes between healthy human individuals. On the study more broadly: Each donor had three CD4 naive, three CD4 memory, two CD8 naive and one CD8 memory plate.

Remarks on this clone: Its antigen is not known.

Repertoires were generated with immunoSEQ multiplex PCR, while TCRdb's copy carries only in-frame clones and drops some. Here the sample spans approximately 840,000 clones, 95% to 97% being singletons. In the naive CD8 group, cells lacked CD45RO and were positively selected for CCR7, so terminally differentiated effector memory CD45RA+ cells were left out. Study results and caveats: The sharing of about 5% of naive CD4 clonotypes was seen across several donors. Naive subsets generally exceeded memory subsets in estimated richness.

Sequenced sample: naive CD8+ T cells sorted from blood. The source of this sequence is a young man in good health.

DNA of the CDR3: TGTGCCAGCAGCTTGGGGAAAGAGTACCAAGAGACCCAGTACTTC. It is translated as CASSLGKEYQETQYF. The chain recombines TRBV11-3 with TRBJ2-5; D uncertain. The CDR3 extends over 15 amino acids. CDR1 and CDR2 from the germline V gene are SGHNT and YENEEA. Trimming pared 3 bases from V and 0 bases from J, leaving 11 bases between.